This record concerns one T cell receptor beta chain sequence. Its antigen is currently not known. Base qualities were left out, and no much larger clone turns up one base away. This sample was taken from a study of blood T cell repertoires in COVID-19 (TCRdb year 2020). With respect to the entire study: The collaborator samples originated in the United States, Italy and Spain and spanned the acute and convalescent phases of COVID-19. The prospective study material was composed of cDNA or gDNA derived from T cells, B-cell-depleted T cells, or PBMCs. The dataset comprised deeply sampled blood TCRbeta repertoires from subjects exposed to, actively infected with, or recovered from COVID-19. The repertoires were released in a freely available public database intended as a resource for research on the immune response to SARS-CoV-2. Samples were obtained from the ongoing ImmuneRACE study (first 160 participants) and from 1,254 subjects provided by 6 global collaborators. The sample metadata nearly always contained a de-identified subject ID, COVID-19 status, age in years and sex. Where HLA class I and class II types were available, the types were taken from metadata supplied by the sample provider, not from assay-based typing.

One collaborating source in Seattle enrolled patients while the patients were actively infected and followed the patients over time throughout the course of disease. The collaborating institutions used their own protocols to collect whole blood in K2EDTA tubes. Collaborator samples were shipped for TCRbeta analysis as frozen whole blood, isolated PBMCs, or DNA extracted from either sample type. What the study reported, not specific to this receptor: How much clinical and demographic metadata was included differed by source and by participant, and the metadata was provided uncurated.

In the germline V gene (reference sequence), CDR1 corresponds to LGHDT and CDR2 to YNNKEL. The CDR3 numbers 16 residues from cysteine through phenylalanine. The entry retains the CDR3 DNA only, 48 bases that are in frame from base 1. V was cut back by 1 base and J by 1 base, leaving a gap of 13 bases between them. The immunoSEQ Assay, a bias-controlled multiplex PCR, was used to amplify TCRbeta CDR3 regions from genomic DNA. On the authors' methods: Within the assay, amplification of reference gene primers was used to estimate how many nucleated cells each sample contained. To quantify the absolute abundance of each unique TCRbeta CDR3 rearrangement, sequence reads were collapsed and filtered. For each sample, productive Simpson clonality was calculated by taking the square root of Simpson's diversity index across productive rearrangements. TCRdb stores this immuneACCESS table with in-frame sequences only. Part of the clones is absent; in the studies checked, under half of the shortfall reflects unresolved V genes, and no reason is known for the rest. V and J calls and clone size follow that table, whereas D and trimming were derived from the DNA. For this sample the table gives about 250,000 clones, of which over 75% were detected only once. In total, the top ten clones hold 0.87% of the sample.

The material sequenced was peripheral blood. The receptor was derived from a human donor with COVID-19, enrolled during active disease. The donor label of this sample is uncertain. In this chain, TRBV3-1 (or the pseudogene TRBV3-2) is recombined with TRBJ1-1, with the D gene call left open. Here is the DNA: TGTGCCAGCAGCCAAGGCCCGGGATCGGAGAACACTGAAGCTTTCTTT. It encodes CASSQGPGSENTEAFF.